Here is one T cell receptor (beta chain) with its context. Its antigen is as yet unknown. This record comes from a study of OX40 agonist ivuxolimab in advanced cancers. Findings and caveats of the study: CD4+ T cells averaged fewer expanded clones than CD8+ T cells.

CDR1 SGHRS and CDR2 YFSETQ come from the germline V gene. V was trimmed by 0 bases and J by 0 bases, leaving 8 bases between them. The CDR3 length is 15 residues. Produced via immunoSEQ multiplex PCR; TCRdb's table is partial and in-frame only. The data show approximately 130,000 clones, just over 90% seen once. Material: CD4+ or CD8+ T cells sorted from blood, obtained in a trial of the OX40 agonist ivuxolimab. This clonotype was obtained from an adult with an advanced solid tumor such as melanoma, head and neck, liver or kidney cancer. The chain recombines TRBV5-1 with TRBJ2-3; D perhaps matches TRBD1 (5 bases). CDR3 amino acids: CASSLGGDSTDTQYF. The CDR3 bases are TGCGCCAGCAGCTTGGGGGGCGATAGCACAGATACGCAGTATTTT.